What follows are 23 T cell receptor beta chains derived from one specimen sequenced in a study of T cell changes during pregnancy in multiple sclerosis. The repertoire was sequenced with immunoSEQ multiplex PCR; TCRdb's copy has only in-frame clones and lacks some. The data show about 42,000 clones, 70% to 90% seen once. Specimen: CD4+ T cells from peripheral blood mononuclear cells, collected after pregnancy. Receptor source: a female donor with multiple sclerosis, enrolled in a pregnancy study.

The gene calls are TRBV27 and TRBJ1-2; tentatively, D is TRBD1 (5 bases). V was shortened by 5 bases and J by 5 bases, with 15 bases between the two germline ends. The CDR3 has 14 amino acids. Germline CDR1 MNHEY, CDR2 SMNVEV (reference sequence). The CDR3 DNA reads TGTGCCAGCAGTCGCTCCCCTGGGACTTATGGCTACACCTTC. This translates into CASSRSPGTYGYTF.

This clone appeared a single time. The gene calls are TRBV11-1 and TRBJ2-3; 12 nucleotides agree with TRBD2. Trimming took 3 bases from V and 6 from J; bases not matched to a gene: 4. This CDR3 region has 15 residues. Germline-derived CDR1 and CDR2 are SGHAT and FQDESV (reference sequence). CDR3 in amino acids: CASSFRLAGADTQYF. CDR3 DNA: TGTGCCAGCAGCTTTAGACTAGCGGGGGCGGATACGCAGTATTTT. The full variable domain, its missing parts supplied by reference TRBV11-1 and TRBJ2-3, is EAEVAQSPRYKITEKSQAVAFWCDPISGHATLYWYRQILGQGPELLVQFQDESVVDDSQLPKDRFSAERLKGVDSTLKIQPAELGDSAMYLCASSFRLAGADTQYFGPGTRLTVL.

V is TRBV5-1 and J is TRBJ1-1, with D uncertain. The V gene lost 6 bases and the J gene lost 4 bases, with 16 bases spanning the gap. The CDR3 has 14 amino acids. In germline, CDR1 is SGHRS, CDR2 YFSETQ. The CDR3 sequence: CASIRSEHSTEAFF. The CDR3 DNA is TGCGCCAGCATCCGGTCCGAGCATAGCACTGAAGCTTTCTTT.

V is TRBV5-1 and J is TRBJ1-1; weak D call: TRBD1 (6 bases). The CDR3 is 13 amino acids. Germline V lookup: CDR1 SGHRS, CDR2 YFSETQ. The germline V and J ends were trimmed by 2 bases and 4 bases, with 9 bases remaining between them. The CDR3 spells CASSFGGATEAFF. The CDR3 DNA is TGCGCCAGCAGCTTCGGGGGGGCCACTGAAGCTTTCTTT.

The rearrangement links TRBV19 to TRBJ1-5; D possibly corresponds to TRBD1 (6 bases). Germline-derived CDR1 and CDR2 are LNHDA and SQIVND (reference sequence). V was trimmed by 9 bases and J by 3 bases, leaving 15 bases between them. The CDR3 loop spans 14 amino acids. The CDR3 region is CASQNYRDNQPQHF. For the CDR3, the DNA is TGTGCCAGCCAAAATTACAGGGACAATCAGCCCCAGCATTTT.

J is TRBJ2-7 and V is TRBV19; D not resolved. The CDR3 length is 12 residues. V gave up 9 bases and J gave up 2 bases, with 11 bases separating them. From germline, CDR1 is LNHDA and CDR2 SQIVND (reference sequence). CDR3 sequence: CARREPTYEQYF. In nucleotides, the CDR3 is TGTGCCAGGAGAGAGCCTACCTACGAGCAGTACTTC.

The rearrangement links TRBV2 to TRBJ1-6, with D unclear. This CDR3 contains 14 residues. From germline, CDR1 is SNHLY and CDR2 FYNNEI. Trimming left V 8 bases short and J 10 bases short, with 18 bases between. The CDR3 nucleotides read TGTGCCAGCGGCCGAGGAGGGCTCGGATCACCCCTCCACTTT. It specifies CASGRGGLGSPLHF.

The CDR3 loop reads CASSLGPAGEDYGYTF. CDR3 nucleotide sequence: TGCGCCAGCAGCTTGGGTCCCGCAGGGGAAGACTATGGCTACACCTTC. This chain connects TRBV5-1 to TRBJ1-2; D possibly corresponds to TRBD1 (6 bases). Per germline, CDR1 SGHRS and CDR2 YFSETQ. The CDR3 runs 16 residues. Trimming removed 0 bases from V and 3 bases from J, with 15 bases in between.

CDR3 amino acids: CASSSPPGGPQETQYF. The CDR3 nucleotides are TGTGCCAGCAGCTCCCCCCCCGGGGGGCCTCAAGAGACCCAGTACTTC. The chain couples TRBV7-9 to TRBJ2-5; D possibly corresponds to TRBD2 (7 bases). Looked up from germline, CDR1 is SEHNR and CDR2 is FQNEAQ (reference sequence). The CDR3 spans 16 residues. V lost 4 bases and J lost 2, with 17 bases in between.

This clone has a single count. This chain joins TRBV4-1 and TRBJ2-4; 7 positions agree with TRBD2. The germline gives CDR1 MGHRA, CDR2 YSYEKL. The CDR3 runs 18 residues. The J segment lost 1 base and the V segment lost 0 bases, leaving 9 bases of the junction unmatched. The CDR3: CASSQERWEGWAKNIQYF. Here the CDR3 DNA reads TGCGCCAGCAGCCAAGAGAGGTGGGAGGGTTGGGCCAAAAACATTCAGTACTTC.

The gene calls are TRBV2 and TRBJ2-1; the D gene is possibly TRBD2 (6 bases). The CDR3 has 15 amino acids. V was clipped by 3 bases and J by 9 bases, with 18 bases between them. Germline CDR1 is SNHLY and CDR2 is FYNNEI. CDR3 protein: CASSDILGGEGEQFF. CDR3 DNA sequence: TGTGCCAGCAGTGATATATTGGGGGGAGAAGGTGAGCAGTTCTTC.

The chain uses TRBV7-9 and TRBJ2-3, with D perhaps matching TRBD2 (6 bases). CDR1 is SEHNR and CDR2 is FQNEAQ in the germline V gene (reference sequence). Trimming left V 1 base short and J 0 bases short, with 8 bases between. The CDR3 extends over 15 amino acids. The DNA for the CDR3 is TGTGCCAGCAGCTTAGTGGGAGGTAGCACAGATACGCAGTATTTT. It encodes CASSLVGGSTDTQYF.

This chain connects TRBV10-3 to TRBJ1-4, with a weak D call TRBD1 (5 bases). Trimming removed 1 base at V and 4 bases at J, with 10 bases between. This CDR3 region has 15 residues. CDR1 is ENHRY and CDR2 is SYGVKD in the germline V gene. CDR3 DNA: TGTGCCATCAGTGAGTTCGGGGGTATTAATGAAAAACTGTTTTTT. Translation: CAISEFGGINEKLFF.

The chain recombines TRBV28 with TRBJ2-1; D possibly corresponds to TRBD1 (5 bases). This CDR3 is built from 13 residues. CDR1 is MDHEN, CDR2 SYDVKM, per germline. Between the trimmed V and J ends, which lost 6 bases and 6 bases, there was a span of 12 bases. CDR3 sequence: CASSRASGNEQFF. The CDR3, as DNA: TGTGCCAGCAGCAGGGCATCGGGCAATGAGCAGTTCTTC.

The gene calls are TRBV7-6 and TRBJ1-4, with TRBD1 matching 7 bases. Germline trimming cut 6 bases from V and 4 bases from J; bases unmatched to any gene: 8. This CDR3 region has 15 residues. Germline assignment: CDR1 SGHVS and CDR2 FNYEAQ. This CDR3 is CASRTWDSRNEKLFF. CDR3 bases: TGTGCCAGCAGAACCTGGGACAGCCGTAATGAAAAACTGTTTTTT.

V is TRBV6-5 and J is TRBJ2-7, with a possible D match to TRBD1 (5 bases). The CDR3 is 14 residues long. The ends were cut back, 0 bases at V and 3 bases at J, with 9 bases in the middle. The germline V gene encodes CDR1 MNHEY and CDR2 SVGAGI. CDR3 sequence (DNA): TGTGCCAGCAGTTACTCAATCAGGGTCTACGAGCAGTACTTC. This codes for CASSYSIRVYEQYF.

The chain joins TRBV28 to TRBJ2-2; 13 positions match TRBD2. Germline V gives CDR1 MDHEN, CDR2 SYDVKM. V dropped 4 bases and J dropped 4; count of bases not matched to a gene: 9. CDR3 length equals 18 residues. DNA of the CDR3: TGTGCCAGCAGTTCCCCCGGGACTAGCGGGGTGGGCACCGGGGAGCTGTTTTTT. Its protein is CASSSPGTSGVGTGELFF.

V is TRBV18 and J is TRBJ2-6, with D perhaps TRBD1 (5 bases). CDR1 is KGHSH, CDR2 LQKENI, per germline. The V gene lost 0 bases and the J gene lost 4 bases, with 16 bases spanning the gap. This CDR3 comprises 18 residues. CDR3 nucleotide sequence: TGTGCCAGCTCACCACCGGGGCGGACCTTAACCGGGGCCAACGTCCTGACTTTC. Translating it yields CASSPPGRTLTGANVLTF.

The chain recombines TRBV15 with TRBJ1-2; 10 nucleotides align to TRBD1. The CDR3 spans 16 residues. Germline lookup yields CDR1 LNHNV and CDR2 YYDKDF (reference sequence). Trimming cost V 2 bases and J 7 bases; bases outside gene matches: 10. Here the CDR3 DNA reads TGTGCCACCAGCAGAAACCGACAGGGGGCAGGGGGTGGCTACACCTTC. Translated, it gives CATSRNRQGAGGGYTF.

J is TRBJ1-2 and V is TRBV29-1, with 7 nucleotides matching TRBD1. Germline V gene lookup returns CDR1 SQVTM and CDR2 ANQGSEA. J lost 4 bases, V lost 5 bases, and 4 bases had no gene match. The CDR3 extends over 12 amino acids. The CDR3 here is CSVYRGTYGYTF. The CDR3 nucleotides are TGCAGCGTTTACAGGGGAACCTATGGCTACACCTTC.

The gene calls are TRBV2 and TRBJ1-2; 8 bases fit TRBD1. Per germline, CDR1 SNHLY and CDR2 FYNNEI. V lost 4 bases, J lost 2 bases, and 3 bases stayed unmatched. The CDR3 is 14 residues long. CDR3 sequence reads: CASSVTGGNYGYTF. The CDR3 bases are TGTGCCAGCAGTGTAACAGGGGGGAACTATGGCTACACCTTC. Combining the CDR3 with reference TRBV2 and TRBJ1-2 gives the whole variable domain EPEVTQTPSHQVTQMGQEVILRCVPISNHLYFYWYRQILGQKVEFLVSFYNNEISEKSEIFDDQFSVERPDGSNFTLKIRSTKLEDSAMYFCASSVTGGNYGYTFGSGTRLTVV.

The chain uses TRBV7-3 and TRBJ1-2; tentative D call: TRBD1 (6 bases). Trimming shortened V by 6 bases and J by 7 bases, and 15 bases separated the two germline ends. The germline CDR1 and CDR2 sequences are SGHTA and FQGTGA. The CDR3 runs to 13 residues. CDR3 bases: TGTGCCAGCAGTCCGGACAGACGATCTGGCTACACCTTC. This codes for CASSPDRRSGYTF.

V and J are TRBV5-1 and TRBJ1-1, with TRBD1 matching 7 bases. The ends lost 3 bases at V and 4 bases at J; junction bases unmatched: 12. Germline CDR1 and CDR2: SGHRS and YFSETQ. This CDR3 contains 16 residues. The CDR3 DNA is TGCGCCAGCAGCTCGACAGGGCCTGGCGTGGGCACTGAAGCTTTCTTT. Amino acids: CASSSTGPGVGTEAFF.